This TCR beta chain was observed in a study of shared clonotypes between healthy human individuals (dated by TCRdb to between 2020 and 2021). About the study as a whole: Three men and a couple of women, aged 18 to 49 years, made up the cohort. To increase sequencing depth and limit assay-specific biases, different laboratories used diverse techniques to prepare libraries and sequence TCR repertoires. Leukapheresis yielded between about 0.94 and 10 billion PBMCs per donor. For each donor, CD4 naive and CD4 memory were each run on three plates, CD8 naive on two plates, and CD8 memory on one plate. Blood TCR repertoires of about 5 healthy adults were deeply sequenced to estimate repertoire size and the extent of clonotype sharing between individuals.

Using the deep immunoSEQ assay, multiplex PCR amplified TCR CDR3 regions from genomic DNA. Genomic DNA extracted from each cell subset was distributed evenly over all wells of several immunoSEQ 96-well plates, and each plate served as one replicate. For sorted subsets, each replicate PCR was loaded with around 220 ng genomic DNA, equivalent to about 30,000 T cell genomes. Purified libraries were quantified with a Qubit 3.0 fluorometer, sized on a Bioanalyzer 2100, and re-quantified with the KAPA Library Quantification kit. A separate single-read 150-cycle Illumina NextSeq 550 flow cell was used to sequence each immunoSEQ 96-well plate. The original pipeline was this. Because only junctional sequences without quality scores were contained in the immunoSEQ output, filtering matching that applied to full-length reads could not be performed. Sequences were annotated with PyIR, a Python wrapper for IgBLAST v1.9, using IMGT germline references to assign V/J genes and CDR3. Reads were filtered out if the reads had weak V/J assignments (E-value above 1e-6), no CDR3, stop codons, out-of-frame junctions, or ambiguous translated residues. A V3J clonotype was defined by an identical inferred V gene, J gene, and CDR3 amino acid sequence. The percentage overlap between two repertoires was calculated by dividing the number of shared unique clonotypes by the size of the smaller repertoire. RTK rarefaction, the Chao1 estimator, and Recon v2.1 estimates of unobserved clonotypes were used to assess repertoire richness. OLGA was used to compute generation probabilities for all TCRbeta clonotypes that the gDNA method yielded from a handful of donors. TCRdb took over this immuneACCESS table, retaining in-frame rearrangements with V and J assigned. Such tables are incomplete; in checked studies, under half of the missing clones stem from an unresolved V gene, and the remainder is unexplained. From that table come the V and J calls and clone size; the DNA was used to work out D and trimming. In all, the sample holds 2 million to 2.5 million clones, and under 97% of those were seen once. Roughly 0.13% of the sample belongs to the ten largest clones.

Concerning this clone itself: Its binding antigen is unknown. No base qualities exist here, and no much larger clone lies one base off it.

After removal of 2 bases from V and 4 bases from J, the junction retains 5 bases not matched to a gene. From cysteine to phenylalanine, the CDR3 is 15 amino acids long. Only the CDR3 DNA is retained, 45 bases long and in frame from the first base. The germline V gene gives CDR1 as SGHAT and CDR2 as FQNNGV. Summary of the overall study and its limitations: Pairwise subsampling led to the expectation that sequencing depth would affect the degree of clonotype sharing among donors. Only blood was sampled, and tissue TCR repertoires likely differ from those in blood. Because the study included only a small number of donors, the genetic and exposure-history diversity represented was limited. About 5% of naive CD4, 3.5% of naive CD8, around 2.3% of memory CD4, and 0.4% of memory CD8 clonotypes were shared across several donors. Estimated clonotype richness was generally larger for naive than for memory subsets. Even with the large sequencing depth, rarefaction of the sorted-subset datasets indicated that sequencing was incomplete. Compared with non-shared clonotypes, clonotypes shared by all four sorted-subset donors had higher generation probabilities.

The donors were healthy, HIV-negative adults with no recently reported acute infections or vaccinations. Every donor was a Caucasian adult living in Nashville, Tennessee, USA. CD4+ T cells were enriched by magnetic negative selection; naive cells were then positively selected on CD45RA, and the negative fraction formed the memory subset. Blood was collected by leukapheresis, and PBMCs were isolated by Ficoll-Histopaque density gradient centrifugation and then cryopreserved in liquid nitrogen vapor phase. Analytical flow cytometry was used to check the purity and quantity of every magnetically sorted T cell population. From each sorted fraction, genomic DNA was isolated and quantified by UV absorbance on a Nanodrop 2000c.

The sequenced material came from naive CD4+ T cells sorted from blood. This specimen's cell subset or site label, interpreted: CD45RA+ positively selected. This TCR was sampled from a man aged 18 to 35 in good health. The sequence is built from TRBV11-2 and TRBJ2-1; TRBD2 matches 7 bases in the middle. For the CDR3, the sequence is CASSLRLAVYNEQFF. The nucleotide sequence reads TGTGCCAGCAGCTTAAGGCTAGCGGTATACAATGAGCAGTTCTTC.